Listed below are T cell receptor beta chains from one sample, sequenced in a study of shared clonotypes between healthy human individuals. TCRdb's copy holds only in-frame clones and misses some; the assay was immunoSEQ multiplex PCR. The sample lists about 2 million clones, around 95% occurring once. The sample taken for sequencing was naive CD4+ T cells sorted from blood. All receptors derive from a man in his late teens or twenties in good health. Both conserved end residues are part of each CDR3. The order of the fields is V gene, D gene, J gene, clone size, CDR3 protein, CDR3 DNA. The D gene is left open where the match is weak. Clone size is stated in some rows and not others, as once, few, many or a class when expanded.

TRBV5-1,-,TRBJ1-6,-,CASSLALAGNSPLHF,TGCGCCAGCAGCTTGGCCTTGGCAGGGAATTCACCCCTCCACTTT
TRBV6-1,TRBD1,TRBJ2-3,-,CASSEAGQVTDTQYF,TGTGCCAGCAGTGAAGCAGGACAGGTCACAGATACGCAGTATTTT
TRBV6-6,-,TRBJ1-2,-,CASSPDSNYGYTF,TGTGCCAGCAGTCCAGACAGTAACTATGGCTACACCTTC
TRBV30,-,TRBJ1-1,-,CAWSLELEAFF,TGTGCCTGGAGCCTAGAACTAGAAGCTTTCTTT
TRBV4-1,-,TRBJ2-3,-,CASSWAGDTQYF,TGCGCCAGCAGCTGGGCCGGAGATACGCAGTATTTT
TRBV6-5,-,TRBJ1-6,few,CATRGEGSSPLHF,TGTGCCACCCGTGGTGAGGGGAGCTCACCCCTCCACTTT
TRBV6-6,-,TRBJ2-5,-,CASRKIGGQSQETQYF,TGTGCCAGCAGAAAAATCGGGGGACAGAGTCAAGAGACCCAGTACTTC
TRBV4-2,-,TRBJ2-1,-,CASSQEAGGFSYNEQFF,TGTGCCAGCAGCCAAGAAGCCGGGGGCTTTTCTTACAATGAGCAGTTCTTC
TRBV6-1,-,TRBJ1-1,-,CASSEGRYTEAFF,TGTGCCAGCAGTGAGGGACGGTACACTGAAGCTTTCTTT
TRBV19,-,TRBJ1-5,-,CASSMTRSAQHF,TGTGCCAGTAGTATGACGCGCTCGGCCCAGCATTTT
TRBV6-4,-,TRBJ2-2,-,CASSESGRGELFF,TGTGCCAGCAGTGAGTCGGGTCGCGGGGAGCTGTTTTTT
TRBV9,TRBD2,TRBJ2-3,once,CASTVSGVGTDTQYF,TGTGCCAGCACGGTTAGCGGGGTCGGCACAGATACGCAGTATTTT
TRBV4-1,-,TRBJ1-4,-,CASPSGAGSDEKLFF,TGCGCCAGCCCTAGCGGAGCAGGGTCTGATGAAAAACTGTTTTTT
TRBV28,-,TRBJ1-2,-,CASSRAGYTF,TGTGCCAGCAGCCGGGCTGGCTACACCTTC